There are many counts of the clone carrying this T cell receptor (beta chain). Its antigen is still unknown. MiXCR, run by TCRdb on the multiplex PCR reads, gives a single entry per CDR3 protein. The sample consists of around 290,000 distinct CDR3 sequences, over 30% of them appearing once. The lymph nodes were axillary draining lymph nodes from breast cancer patients. Germline CDR1 SEHNR, CDR2 FQNEAQ (reference sequence). V lost 5 bases and J lost 2; bases outside the gene matches: 8. This CDR3 region has 15 residues. The data are from a study of breast tumors, draining lymph nodes, adjacent tissues. General observations from the study: Tumor repertoires ranked between lymph nodes and nontumor tissue in diversity, with V and J gene preferences.

This receptor was identified in a female donor with breast cancer. Some clones in this sample may be carry-over from other donors' samples. This sequence joins TRBV7-9 and TRBJ2-5, with 7 bases fitting TRBD1. Sequenced sample: axillary lymph node tissue. CDR3 in amino acids: CASSGDRVGQETQYF. Here the CDR3 DNA reads TGTGCCAGCAGCGGTGACAGGGTCGGACAAGAGACCCAGTACTTC. Based on the CDR3 plus reference TRBV7-9 and TRBJ2-5, the full variable domain is DTGVSQNPRHKITKRGQNVTFRCDPISEHNRLYWYRQTLGQGPEFLTYFQNEAQLEKSRLLSDRFSAERPKGSFSTLEIQRTEQGDSAMYLCASSGDRVGQETQYFGPGTRLLVL.